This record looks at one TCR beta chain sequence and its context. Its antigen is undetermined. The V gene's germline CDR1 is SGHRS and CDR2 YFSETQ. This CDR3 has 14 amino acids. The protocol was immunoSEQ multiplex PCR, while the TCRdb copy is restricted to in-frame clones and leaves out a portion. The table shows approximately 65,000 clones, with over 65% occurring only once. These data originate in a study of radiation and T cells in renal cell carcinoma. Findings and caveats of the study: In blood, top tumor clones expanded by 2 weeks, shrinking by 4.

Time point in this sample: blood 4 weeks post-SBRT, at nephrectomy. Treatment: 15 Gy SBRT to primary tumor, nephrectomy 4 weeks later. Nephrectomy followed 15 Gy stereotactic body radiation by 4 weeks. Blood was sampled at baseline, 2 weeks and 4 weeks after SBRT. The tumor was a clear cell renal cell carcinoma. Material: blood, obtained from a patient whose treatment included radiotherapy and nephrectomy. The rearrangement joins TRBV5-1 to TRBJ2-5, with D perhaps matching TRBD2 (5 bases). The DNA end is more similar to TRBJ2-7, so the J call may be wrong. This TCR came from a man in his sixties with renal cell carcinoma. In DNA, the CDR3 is TGCGCCAGCAGCCTAAGGGAGCCCGCCTACGAGCAGTACTTC. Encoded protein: CASSLREPAYEQYF.